The 7 T cell receptor beta chains below all came from one sample that was sequenced in a study of T cells in Graves' hyperthyroidism and ophthalmopathy. It was RNA transcripts that yielded the amplified TCR beta CDR3 regions. The TCR CDR3 was amplified in a first-round RT-PCR using the HTBI primer set. TCRdb used MiXCR to reprocess the multiplex PCR reads, holding one entry per CDR3 protein. The data hold hundreds of thousands of distinct CDR3 sequences, with roughly 40% observed a single time. Sequenced sample: blood. The receptor set was obtained from a young man with Graves' hyperthyroidism.

This clonotype was found once. This sequence joins TRBV20-1 and TRBJ1-1; TRBD1 is a possible D gene (5 bases). Germline lookup yields CDR1 DFQATT and CDR2 SNEGSKA (reference sequence). The CDR3 has 11 amino acids. Trimming took 7 bases from V and 4 from J, leaving 10 bases between them. In DNA, the CDR3 is TGCAGTGGGGGACCTGGCACTGAAGCTTTCTTT. Translated, it gives CSGGPGTEAFF.

This clonotype has a count of ten or more. The chain links TRBV20-1 to TRBJ1-1; no firm D call. Germline CDR1 DFQATT, CDR2 SNEGSKA (reference sequence). CDR3 size: 14 residues. Trimming stripped 6 bases from V and 4 bases from J, with 18 bases between. The CDR3 region is CSALEVRAATEAFF. CDR3 nucleotide sequence: TGCAGTGCCCTAGAGGTTAGGGCTGCCACTGAAGCTTTCTTT.

This clonotype was seen a few times. The genes are TRBV18 and TRBJ2-5, with TRBD1 matching over 8 bases. The CDR3 spans 15 residues. Germline V lookup: CDR1 KGHSH, CDR2 LQKENI. V trimming: 0 bases; J trimming: 5 bases; junction bases outside the gene matches: 5. The CDR3 is CASSPPGTGRETQYF. CDR3 bases: TGTGCCAGCTCACCACCCGGGACAGGACGTGAGACCCAGTACTTC. The whole variable domain, filled in from reference TRBV18 and TRBJ2-5, reads NAGVMQNPRHLVRRRGQEARLRCSPMKGHSHVYWYRQLPEEGLKFMVYLQKENIIDESGMPKERFSAEFPKEGPSILRIQQVVRGDSAAYFCASSPPGTGRETQYFGPGTRLLVL.

This rearrangement joins TRBV20-1 to TRBJ1-2; a weak D match, TRBD1 (5 bases). This CDR3 contains 14 residues. Germline V gene lookup returns CDR1 DFQATT and CDR2 SNEGSKA (reference sequence). Trimming took 5 bases from V and 8 from J, leaving 21 bases between them. Written as DNA, the CDR3 is TGCAGTGCTGGAGGACTAGCCGCGGGGGGAGGCTACACCTTC. This encodes CSAGGLAAGGGYTF.

The genes are TRBV24-1 and TRBJ1-5, with TRBD1 matching over 7 bases. Germline CDR1 is KGHDR and CDR2 is SFDVKD. V gave up 4 bases and J gave up 8 bases; unmatched junction bases: 10. CDR3 size: 15 residues. In nucleotides, the CDR3 is TGTGCCACCAGTGAACTACGGGACAGCCAAAAGCCCCAGCATTTT. Amino acid sequence: CATSELRDSQKPQHF.

This chain connects TRBV20-1 to TRBJ2-5; 12 bases agree with TRBD2. Trimming removed 3 bases from V and 6 bases from J; junction bases left unmatched: 17. Germline CDR1 and CDR2: DFQATT and SNEGSKA (reference sequence). This CDR3 comprises 18 residues. Here the CDR3 reads CSARTSGSGMGVGKTQYF. The CDR3 bases are TGCAGTGCTAGGACTAGCGGGAGCGGAATGGGCGTGGGGAAGACCCAGTACTTC.

CDR3 DNA: TGCGCCAGCAGCCCCCGCGGGAGGGGGAGTGCAGAGACCCAGTACTTC. Its translation: CASSPRGRGSAETQYF. V and J are TRBV5-1 and TRBJ2-5; 9 nucleotides agree with TRBD2. The CDR3 loop spans 16 amino acids. J lost 4 bases, V lost 4 bases, and 11 bases had no gene match. Germline lookup yields CDR1 SGHRS and CDR2 YFSETQ.